This note documents a single T cell receptor (beta chain) sequence. The data stem from a study of technical replicates of blood from a few donors. Between the trimmed V and J ends, which lost 2 bases and 0 bases, there was a span of 14 bases. The CDR3 length is 17 residues. Germline V gene data show CDR1 as MNHNS and CDR2 as SASEGT. Produced via immunoSEQ multiplex PCR; TCRdb's table is partial and in-frame only. The data contain around 50,000 clones, approximately 90% of them singletons. This chain uses TRBV6-1 with TRBJ1-3, with D hard to call. Sequenced sample: PBMCs. The source of this sequence is a human donor in good health. Some clones in this sample may be carry-over from other donors' samples. CDR3 bases: TGTGCCAGCAGTGAATTCACCAGACTGATCTCTGGAAACACCATATATTTT. Translated: CASSEFTRLISGNTIYF.